Below, one T cell receptor (beta chain) is given with its context. Its antigen is undetermined. Unstimulated regulatory T cells (CD4+CD25+CD127-), CD4+CD25- non-regulatory cells, CD4 and CD8 cells were FACS-sorted from thawed PBMCs. The entry originates in a study of Tregs in tolerant kidney transplant recipients. Study conclusions and caveats: Activated donor B cell expansion appeared to reveal the most relevant donor-specific TCRbeta repertoire. No direct test of biological reproducibility was done here. Findings come from small patient numbers and require larger validation.

Germline CDR1 and CDR2: KGHSH and LQKENI. The CDR3 totals 16 residues. The junction had 10 bases not matched to a gene; V was cut back by 4 bases and J by 6 bases. The method was immunoSEQ multiplex PCR; TCRdb's version includes in-frame clones alone and lacks a portion of them. Seen here are 90,000 to 150,000 clones, about 90% observed once, and the top ten hold more than 0.45%. The sequencing sample was made of CD4+ T cells from blood. The receptor's source is a human donor in good health. V and J are TRBV18 and TRBJ1-3; 9 nucleotides line up with TRBD1. The CDR3 nucleotides are TGTGCCAGCTCACGTCCCGGGACAGGGAACCTAAACACCATATATTTT. It is translated as CASSRPGTGNLNTIYF.